The clone carrying this TCR beta chain was counted at least ten times. Antigen specificity is unknown. This CDR3 contains 16 residues. CDR1 is DFQATT, CDR2 SNEGSKA, per germline (reference sequence). V gave up 0 bases and J gave up 4 bases; unmatched junction bases: 7. Serving as healthy controls were blood bank volunteers based in Maryland, USA. Template-switch 5'RACE cDNA synthesis added a 10-nucleotide unique molecular identifier. One entry per CDR3 protein results from TCRdb running MiXCR on the 5' RACE reads. Here the sample spans about 79,000 distinct CDR3 sequences, 11% to 15% being singletons. This entry is derived from a study of neurological immune-mediated disorders. Study conclusions and caveats: Patients with HTLV-1-associated myelopathy showed the most TCR clonal expansion. Those with multiple sclerosis showed the least, falling below healthy controls. The study found no CDR3 amino acid sequences shared by expanded clones across subjects, suggesting private repertoires in all groups.

Input material: PBMCs. The chain has TRBV20-1 and TRBJ2-1, with 9 bases lining up with TRBD1. The TCR originated in a woman aged 50 to 65 in good health. This CDR3 reads CSARDMDRGLYNEQFF. In DNA form, the CDR3 reads TGCAGTGCTAGAGATATGGACAGGGGTCTTTACAATGAGCAGTTCTTC.